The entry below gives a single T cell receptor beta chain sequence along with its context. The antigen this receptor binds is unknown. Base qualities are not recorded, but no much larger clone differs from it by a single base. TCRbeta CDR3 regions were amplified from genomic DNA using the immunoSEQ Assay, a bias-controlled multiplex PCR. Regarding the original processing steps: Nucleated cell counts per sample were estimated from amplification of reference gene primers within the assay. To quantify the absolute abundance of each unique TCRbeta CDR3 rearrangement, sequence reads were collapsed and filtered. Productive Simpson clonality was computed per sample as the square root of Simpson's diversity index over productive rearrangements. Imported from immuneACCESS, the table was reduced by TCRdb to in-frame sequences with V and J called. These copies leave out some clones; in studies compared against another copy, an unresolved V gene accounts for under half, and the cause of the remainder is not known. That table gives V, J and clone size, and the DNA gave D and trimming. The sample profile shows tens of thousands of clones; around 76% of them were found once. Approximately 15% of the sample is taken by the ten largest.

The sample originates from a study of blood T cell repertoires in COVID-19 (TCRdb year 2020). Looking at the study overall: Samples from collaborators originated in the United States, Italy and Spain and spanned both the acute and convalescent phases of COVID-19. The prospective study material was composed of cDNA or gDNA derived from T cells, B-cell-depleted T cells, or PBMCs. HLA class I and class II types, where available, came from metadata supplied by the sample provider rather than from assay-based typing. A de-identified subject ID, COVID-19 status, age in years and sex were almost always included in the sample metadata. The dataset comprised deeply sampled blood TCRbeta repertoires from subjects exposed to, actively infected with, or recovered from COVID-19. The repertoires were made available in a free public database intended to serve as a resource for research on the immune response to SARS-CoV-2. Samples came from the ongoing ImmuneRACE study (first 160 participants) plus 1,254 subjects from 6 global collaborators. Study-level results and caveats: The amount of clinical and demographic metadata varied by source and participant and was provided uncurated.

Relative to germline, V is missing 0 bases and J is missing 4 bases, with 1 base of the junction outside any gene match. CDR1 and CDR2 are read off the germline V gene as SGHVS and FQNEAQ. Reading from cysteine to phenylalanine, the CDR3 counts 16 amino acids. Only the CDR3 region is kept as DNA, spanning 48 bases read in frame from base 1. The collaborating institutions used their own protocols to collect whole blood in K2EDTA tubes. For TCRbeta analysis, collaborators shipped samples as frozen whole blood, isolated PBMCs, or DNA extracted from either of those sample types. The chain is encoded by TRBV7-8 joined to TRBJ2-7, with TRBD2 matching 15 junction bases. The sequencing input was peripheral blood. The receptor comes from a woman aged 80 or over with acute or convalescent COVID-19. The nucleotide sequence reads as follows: TGTGCCAGCAGCTTAGCAGGACTAGCGGGAGGGTACGAGCAGTACTTC. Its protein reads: CASSLAGLAGGYEQYF.